This T cell receptor (beta chain) was captured in a study of cytomegalovirus exposure and HLA in healthy donors. The validation cohort, a group of roughly 120 subjects, included the donors and was separate from the roughly 670-subject first cohort. Assay used: immunoSEQ multiplex PCR; TCRdb lists only in-frame clones, some missing. The data hold more than 95,000 clones, with 85% to 95% observed a single time. This CDR3 is built from 15 residues. Germline lookup yields CDR1 SGHTA and CDR2 FQGNSA. V dropped 5 bases and J dropped 5 bases, with 16 bases sitting between them. Sequencing used PBMCs. This chain connects TRBV7-2 to TRBJ2-1; tentatively, D is TRBD1 (5 bases). The receptor comes from a woman aged 18-29 years in good health and CMV-seronegative. The CDR3 is CASSIQALRDNEQFF. CDR3 DNA: TGTGCCAGCAGCATACAGGCGCTTCGGGACAATGAGCAGTTCTTC.